This passage covers 9 T cell receptor beta chains from one sample sequenced in a study of Ad26.COV2.S vaccination and SARS-CoV-2 variants. Assay used: immunoSEQ multiplex PCR; TCRdb lists only in-frame clones, some missing. Here the sample spans about 400,000 clones, 70% to 90% being singletons. Sample treatment: some 20 received Ad26.COV2.S at low or high dose, single or two shots; about 5 received placebo; per-sample allocation not given. Collection of samples fell on day 63 after the first vaccine or placebo injection. The material sequenced was peripheral blood, taken in a trial of Ad26.COV2.S vaccine versus placebo. These receptors all stem from a person aged 18-60 years who received the Ad26.COV2.S COVID-19 vaccine or a placebo.

CDR3 protein: CASSPLGQGSVEQFF. CDR3 DNA sequence: TGTGCCAGCTCACCACTGGGACAGGGGAGCGTGGAGCAGTTCTTC. This chain links TRBV18 with TRBJ2-1, with 10 positions matching TRBD1. V lost 1 base to trimming and J lost 10 bases; unmatched junction nucleotides: 7. Germline-derived CDR1 and CDR2 are KGHSH and LQKENI. The CDR3 runs 15 residues. Supplemented by reference TRBV18 and TRBJ2-1, the full variable domain reads NAGVMQNPRHLVRRRGQEARLRCSPMKGHSHVYWYRQLPEEGLKFMVYLQKENIIDESGMPKERFSAEFPKEGPSILRIQQVVRGDSAAYFCASSPLGQGSVEQFFGPGTRLTVL.

The chain carries TRBV2 and TRBJ2-7; 11 bases match TRBD2. Trimming took 6 bases from V and 2 from J; bases not matched to a gene: 3. This CDR3 is built from 14 residues. The germline gives CDR1 SNHLY, CDR2 FYNNEI. The CDR3 nucleotides are TGTGCCAGCAGGCTAGCGGGGGGCACCTACGAGCAGTACTTC. Residues: CASRLAGGTYEQYF.

This chain uses TRBV2 with TRBJ2-2; D not resolved. Germline values: CDR1 SNHLY, CDR2 FYNNEI. V dropped 11 bases and J dropped 5 bases, with 15 bases sitting between them. The CDR3 is 13 amino acids. The CDR3 loop is CAQRGSGTGELFF. The CDR3 region has the DNA TGTGCCCAGCGCGGTTCGGGTACCGGGGAGCTGTTTTTT.

This clone was found once. The rearrangement links TRBV27 to TRBJ1-5; no definite D call. The CDR3 runs to 14 residues. The germline gives CDR1 MNHEY, CDR2 SMNVEV (reference sequence). The ends were cut back, 6 bases at V and 6 bases at J, with 15 bases in the middle. This CDR3 reads CASSPVGGSQPQHF. The CDR3 DNA sequence: TGTGCCAGCAGCCCAGTCGGTGGGTCTCAGCCCCAGCATTTT.

The CDR3 DNA reads as TGTGCCAGCAGCGGGCTAGCGGGGGGCTCCGATACGCAGTATTTT. This codes for CASSGLAGGSDTQYF. The rearrangement uses TRBV7-6 and TRBJ2-3; 11 nucleotides match TRBD2. V shed 5 bases, J shed 6 bases, and the junction held 7 bases outside the gene matches. This CDR3 has 15 residues. The germline V gene has CDR1 SGHVS and CDR2 FNYEAQ. Filled out from reference TRBV7-6 and TRBJ2-3, the complete variable domain reads GAGVSQSPRYKVTKRGQDVALRCDPISGHVSLYWYRQALGQGPEFLTYFNYEAQQDKSGLPNDRFSAERPEGSISTLTIQRTEQRDSAMYRCASSGLAGGSDTQYFGPGTRLTVL.

This sequence joins TRBV7-8 and TRBJ1-4; tentatively, D is TRBD1 (5 bases). The germline V and J ends were trimmed by 2 bases and 8 bases, with 12 bases remaining between them. This CDR3 has 14 residues. Per the germline V gene, CDR1 is SGHVS and CDR2 is FQNEAQ. CDR3 DNA: TGTGCCAGCAGCTTAAATCTGGGGGGAGAAAAACTGTTTTTT. It is translated as CASSLNLGGEKLFF.

This chain uses TRBV6-5 with TRBJ1-3; possibly TRBD1 for D (5 bases). V was clipped by 0 bases and J by 0 bases, with 9 bases between them. The germline V gene has CDR1 MNHEY and CDR2 SVGAGI. The CDR3 totals 16 residues. The CDR3 sequence is CASSYSGGNSGNTIYF. CDR3 sequence (DNA): TGTGCCAGCAGTTACTCCGGGGGGAACTCTGGAAACACCATATATTTT.

The V gene is TRBV5-6, the J gene TRBJ1-2, with 7 bases lining up with TRBD1. Germline CDR1 reads SGHDT; CDR2 reads YYEEEE. CDR3 length equals 16 residues. Losses at the gene ends were 0 bases for V and 4 bases for J; bases not matched to a gene: 9. The CDR3: CASSLGQGDVGYGYTF. The CDR3 region has the DNA TGTGCCAGCAGCTTGGGACAGGGTGATGTGGGCTATGGCTACACCTTC.

V gene TRBV29-1 combines with J gene TRBJ2-5; tentative D call: TRBD1 (6 bases). The V end lost 5 bases, the J end lost 0 bases, and 7 bases lay between the germline ends. The CDR3 consists of 12 residues. In germline, CDR1 is SQVTM, CDR2 ANQGSEA. The CDR3 here is CSVRGNQETQYF. The CDR3 DNA sequence: TGCAGCGTTAGGGGGAACCAAGAGACCCAGTACTTC. The whole variable domain, filled in from reference TRBV29-1 and TRBJ2-5, reads SAVISQKPSRDICQRGTSLTIQCQVDSQVTMMFWYRQQPGQSLTLIATANQGSEATYESGFVIDKFPISRPNLTFSTLTVSNMSPEDSSIYLCSVRGNQETQYFGPGTRLLVL.